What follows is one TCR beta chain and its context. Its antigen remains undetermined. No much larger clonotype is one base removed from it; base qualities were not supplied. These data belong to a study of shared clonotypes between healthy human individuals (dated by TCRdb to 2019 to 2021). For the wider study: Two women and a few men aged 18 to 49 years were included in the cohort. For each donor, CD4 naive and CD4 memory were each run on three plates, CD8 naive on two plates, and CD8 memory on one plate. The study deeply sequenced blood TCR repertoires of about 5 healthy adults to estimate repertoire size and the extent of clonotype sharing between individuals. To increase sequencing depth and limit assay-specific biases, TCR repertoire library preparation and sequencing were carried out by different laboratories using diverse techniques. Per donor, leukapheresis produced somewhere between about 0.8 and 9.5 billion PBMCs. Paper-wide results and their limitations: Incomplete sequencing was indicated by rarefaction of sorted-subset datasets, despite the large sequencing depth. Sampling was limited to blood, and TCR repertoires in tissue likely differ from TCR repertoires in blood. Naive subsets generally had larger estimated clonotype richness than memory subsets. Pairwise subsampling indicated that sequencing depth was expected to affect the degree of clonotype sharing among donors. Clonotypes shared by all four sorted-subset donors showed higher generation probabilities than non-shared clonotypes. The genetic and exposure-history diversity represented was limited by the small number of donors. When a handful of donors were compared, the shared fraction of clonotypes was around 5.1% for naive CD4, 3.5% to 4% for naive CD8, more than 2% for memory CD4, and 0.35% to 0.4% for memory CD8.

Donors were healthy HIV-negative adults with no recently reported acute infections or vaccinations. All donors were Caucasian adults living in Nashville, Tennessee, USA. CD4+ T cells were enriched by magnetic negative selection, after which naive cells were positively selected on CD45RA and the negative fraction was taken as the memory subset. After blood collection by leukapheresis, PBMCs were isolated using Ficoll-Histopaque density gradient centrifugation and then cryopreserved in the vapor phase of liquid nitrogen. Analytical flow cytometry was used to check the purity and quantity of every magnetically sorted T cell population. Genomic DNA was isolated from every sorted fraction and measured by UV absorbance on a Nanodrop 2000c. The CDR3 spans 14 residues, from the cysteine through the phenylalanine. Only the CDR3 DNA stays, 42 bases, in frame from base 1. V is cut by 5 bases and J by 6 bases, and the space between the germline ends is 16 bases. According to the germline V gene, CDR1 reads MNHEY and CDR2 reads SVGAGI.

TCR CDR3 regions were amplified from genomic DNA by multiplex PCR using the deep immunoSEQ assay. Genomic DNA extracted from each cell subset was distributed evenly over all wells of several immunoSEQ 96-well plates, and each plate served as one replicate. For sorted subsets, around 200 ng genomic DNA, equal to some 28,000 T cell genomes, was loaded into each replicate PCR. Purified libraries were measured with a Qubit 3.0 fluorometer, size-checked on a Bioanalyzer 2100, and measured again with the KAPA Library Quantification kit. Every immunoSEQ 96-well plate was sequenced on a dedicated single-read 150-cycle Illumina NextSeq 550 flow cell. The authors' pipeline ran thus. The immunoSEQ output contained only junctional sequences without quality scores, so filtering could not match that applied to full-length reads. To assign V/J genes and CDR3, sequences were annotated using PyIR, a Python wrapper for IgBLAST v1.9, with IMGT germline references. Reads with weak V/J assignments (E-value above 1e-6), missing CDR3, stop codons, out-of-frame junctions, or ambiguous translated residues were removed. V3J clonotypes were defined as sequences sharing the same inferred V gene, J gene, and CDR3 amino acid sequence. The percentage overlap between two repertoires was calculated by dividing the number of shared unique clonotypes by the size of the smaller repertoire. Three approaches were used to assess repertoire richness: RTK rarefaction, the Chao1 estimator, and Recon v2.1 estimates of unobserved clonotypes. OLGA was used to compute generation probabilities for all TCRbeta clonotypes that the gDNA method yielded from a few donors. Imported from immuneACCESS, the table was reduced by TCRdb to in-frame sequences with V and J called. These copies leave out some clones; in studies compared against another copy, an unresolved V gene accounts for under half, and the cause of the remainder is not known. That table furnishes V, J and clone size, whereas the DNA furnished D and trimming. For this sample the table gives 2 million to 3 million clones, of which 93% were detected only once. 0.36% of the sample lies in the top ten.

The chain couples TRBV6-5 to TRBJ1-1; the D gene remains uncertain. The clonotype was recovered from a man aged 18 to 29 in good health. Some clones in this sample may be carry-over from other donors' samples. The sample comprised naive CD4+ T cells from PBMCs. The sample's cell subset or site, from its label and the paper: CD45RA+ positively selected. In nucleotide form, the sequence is TGTGCCAGCAGTAAGACCCTGATTCCAGCTGAAGCTTTCTTT. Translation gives CASSKTLIPAEAFF.